These 29 T cell receptor beta chains were all obtained from the same sample, sequenced in a study of early T cells in non-severe SARS-CoV-2 infection. In TCRdb, the 5' RACE reads were re-called with MiXCR into one record per CDR3 protein. Altogether tens of thousands of distinct CDR3 sequences are present, 13% being singletons, with the ten largest covering roughly 8.7%. The sample comprised whole blood. The receptors derive from an adult who was a healthcare worker with PCR-confirmed SARS-CoV-2 infection or an uninfected control (not recorded which).

This clonotype was picked up many times. V gene TRBV28 combines with J gene TRBJ2-1; unclear D gene. This CDR3 is 14 amino acids long. Germline values: CDR1 MDHEN, CDR2 SYDVKM. V lost 2 bases and J lost 7, with 12 bases in between. CDR3 DNA: TGTGCCAGCAGTTTACTGCTAGTCAGAAATGAGCAGTTCTTC. Protein: CASSLLLVRNEQFF.

This clonotype was counted only a few times. The chain employs TRBV7-3 and TRBJ2-1; possible D gene TRBD2, 5 bases. V dropped 2 bases and J dropped 0 bases, with 8 bases sitting between them. The germline gives CDR1 SGHTA, CDR2 FQGTGA. CDR3 size: 15 residues. The CDR3 region is CASSLRSVSYNEQFF. Written as DNA, the CDR3 is TGTGCCAGCAGCTTACGTAGCGTCTCCTACAATGAGCAGTTCTTC.

J is TRBJ1-5 and V is TRBV20-1; D remains ambiguous. The CDR3 has 14 amino acids. The germline CDR1 and CDR2 sequences are DFQATT and SNEGSKA (reference sequence). For the CDR3, the DNA is TGCAGCGACAATGCGGCCGCGGGCAATCAGCCCCAGCATTTT. Translated: CSDNAAAGNQPQHF.

The rearrangement joins TRBV29-1 to TRBJ2-5; D possibly corresponds to TRBD2 (5 bases). Germline V gene data show CDR1 as SQVTM and CDR2 as ANQGSEA. The CDR3 covers 12 residues. With 4 bases removed from V and 4 bases from J, the gap between germline ends came to 10 bases. This CDR3 reads CSVARGAETQYF. CDR3 coding DNA: TGCAGCGTTGCCCGGGGAGCAGAGACCCAGTACTTC.

This CDR3 is CASSSDGGTDTQYF. The CDR3 coding sequence is TGTGCCAGCAGCTCGGATGGAGGCACAGATACGCAGTATTTT. The chain carries TRBV12-3 or TRBV12-4 and TRBJ2-3; D is unclear. The CDR3 is 14 amino acids. Trimming pared 6 bases from V and 1 base from J, leaving 11 bases between.

This clonotype has more than one count but fewer than ten. The rearrangement joins TRBV13 to TRBJ1-5; D is unresolved. The CDR3 covers 12 residues. Trimming removed 0 bases at V and 7 bases at J, with 4 bases between. The germline gives CDR1 PRHDT, CDR2 FYEKMQ (reference sequence). The CDR3 loop reads CASSLGSQPQHF. The CDR3 DNA reads TGTGCCAGCAGCTTAGGGAGCCAGCCCCAGCATTTT.

This clonotype was found a few times. This chain uses TRBV21-1 with TRBJ2-7; the DNA was not compared with TRBD1, the D call given in the table. TRBV21-1 is listed as a pseudogene. The CDR3 has 13 residues. CDR3 residues: CASSNIDAPEQYF. The DNA for the CDR3 is TGTGCCAGCAGCAATATCGATGCCCCCGAGCAGTACTTC.

CDR3 coding DNA: TGTGCCATCTCCCCCGCAGATACGCAGTATTTT. Its translation: CAISPADTQYF. The chain joins TRBV10-3 to TRBJ2-3, with unresolved D. This CDR3 region has 11 residues. Germline values: CDR1 ENHRY, CDR2 SYGVKD. V dropped 8 bases and J dropped 4 bases, with 7 bases sitting between them.

J is TRBJ2-7 and V is TRBV6-2 or TRBV6-3, with a possible D match to TRBD2 (6 bases). CDR1 and CDR2 from the germline V gene are MNHEY and SVGEGT. CDR3 length: 13 amino acids. Between the trimmed V and J ends, which lost 0 bases and 6 bases, there was a span of 9 bases. The DNA for the CDR3 is TGTGCCAGCAGTTACTCACGCGGGGCCGAGCAGTACTTC. Translated: CASSYSRGAEQYF.

The chain uses TRBV4-1 and TRBJ1-1, with a tentative D call TRBD1 (5 bases). The V end was cut by 6 bases, the J end by 0 bases, with 11 bases between. Looked up from germline, CDR1 is MGHRA and CDR2 is YSYEKL. The CDR3 extends over 14 amino acids. The CDR3 nucleotides are TGCGCCAGCAGAAACAGGATGATGAACACTGAAGCTTTCTTT. Protein sequence: CASRNRMMNTEAFF.

This chain uses TRBV6-4 with TRBJ2-7; 8 nucleotides match TRBD1. Trimming at V came to 0 bases and at J to 4 bases, leaving 5 bases not matched to a gene. The germline V gene encodes CDR1 MRHNA and CDR2 SNTAGT. There are 15 residues in the CDR3. CDR3 amino acids: CASSDSGQGLYEQYF. The DNA of the CDR3 is TGTGCCAGCAGTGACTCAGGACAGGGTCTGTACGAGCAGTACTTC.

This clonotype turned up a few times. This chain links TRBV15 with TRBJ1-4; D is perhaps TRBD1 (5 bases). With 5 bases removed from V and 10 bases from J, the gap between germline ends came to 17 bases. There are 14 residues in the CDR3. Germline assignment: CDR1 LNHNV and CDR2 YYDKDF (reference sequence). The CDR3 sequence is CATSAGVGQGKLFF. The CDR3 DNA is TGTGCCACCAGCGCGGGGGTGGGCCAGGGAAAACTGTTTTTT.

The rearrangement links TRBV29-1 to TRBJ2-5; D possibly corresponds to TRBD2 (5 bases). V was cut by 7 bases and J by 1 base, with 13 bases left in between. CDR1 and CDR2 from the germline V gene are SQVTM and ANQGSEA. This CDR3 is built from 13 residues. The CDR3: CSAEGGVQETQYF. In nucleotides, the CDR3 is TGCAGCGCCGAGGGTGGCGTCCAAGAGACCCAGTACTTC.

This clonotype appeared many times. This chain joins TRBV27 and TRBJ2-7; 16 bases are shared with TRBD2. This CDR3 has 16 amino acids. J gave up 6 bases and V 4 bases, and 6 bases lay outside the gene matches. The germline V gene encodes CDR1 MNHEY and CDR2 SMNVEV (reference sequence). The CDR3 DNA follows: TGTGCCAGCAGTTACGGGACTAGCGGGAGGGCCCGCGAGCAGTACTTC. Its translation is CASSYGTSGRAREQYF.

In this sample, this clonotype turned up many times. The V gene is TRBV7-3, the J gene TRBJ2-2, with D tentatively TRBD1 (6 bases). This CDR3 is built from 16 residues. Per germline, CDR1 SGHTA and CDR2 FQGTGA. V lost 0 bases, J lost 5 bases, and 13 bases lay in between. The DNA for the CDR3 is TGTGCCAGCAGCTTAACCGGAGGACAGATGACCGGGGAGCTGTTTTTT. Amino acids: CASSLTGGQMTGELFF.

This clonotype came up many times. The genes are TRBV28 and TRBJ2-1, with D unresolved. V lost 6 bases, J lost 4 bases, and 16 bases lay in between. Germline values: CDR1 MDHEN, CDR2 SYDVKM. The CDR3 is 15 amino acids. In DNA, the CDR3 is TGTGCCAGCAGCCCGACCAGGAACTATTACAATGAGCAGTTCTTC. Translating gives CASSPTRNYYNEQFF.

This clonotype turned up a few times. The chain is built from TRBV7-2 and TRBJ1-1; D possibly corresponds to TRBD1 (5 bases). V lost 5 bases and J lost 5, with 15 bases in between. This CDR3 has 14 residues. Germline values: CDR1 SGHTA, CDR2 FQGNSA. CDR3 in DNA: TGTGCCAGCAGCCCTTCGGGGGGTGGGACTGAAGCTTTCTTT. Translation: CASSPSGGGTEAFF.

This clonotype was counted many times. The chain couples TRBV28 to TRBJ1-1; D remains unclear. V lost 7 bases, J lost 7 bases, and 10 bases lay in between. The germline gives CDR1 MDHEN, CDR2 SYDVKM. CDR3 length: 11 residues. CDR3 protein: CASTVAREAFF. The CDR3 region has the DNA TGTGCCAGCACCGTGGCCCGTGAAGCTTTCTTT.

This clonotype was seen repeatedly, ten times or more. This chain connects TRBV29-1 to TRBJ2-7; 7 nucleotides align to TRBD1. CDR3 length: 16 residues. Germline values: CDR1 SQVTM, CDR2 ANQGSEA. J gave up 4 bases and V 4 bases, and 16 bases lay outside the gene matches. Here the CDR3 DNA reads TGCAGCGTTGTGGGTGGTTTGACAGGGAAAAGGTACGAGCAGTACTTC. Translating it yields CSVVGGLTGKRYEQYF.

This clonotype appeared a few times. The gene calls are TRBV11-2 and TRBJ1-3; 11 bases match TRBD1. The V gene end was trimmed by 1 base and the J gene end by 0 bases; junction bases not matched to a gene: 5. The CDR3 is 18 amino acids. Germline V CDR1 and CDR2: SGHAT, FQNNGV. The CDR3, as DNA: TGTGCCAGCAGCTTAGCTCTTGGGACAGGGGGCTCTGGAAACACCATATATTTT. Its translation: CASSLALGTGGSGNTIYF.

This chain joins TRBV29-1 and TRBJ2-7; 7 bases align to TRBD1. Looked up from germline, CDR1 is SQVTM and CDR2 is ANQGSEA. The CDR3 contains 16 residues. The J segment lost 0 bases and the V segment lost 6 bases, leaving 14 bases of the junction unmatched. The CDR3 DNA is TGCAGCGTCCGGGGCTTGGACAGGACAACCTCCTACGAGCAGTACTTC. Translation: CSVRGLDRTTSYEQYF.

This clonotype was observed a handful of times. This sequence joins TRBV18 and TRBJ1-6; D is uncertain. CDR1 and CDR2 from the germline V gene are KGHSH and LQKENI. This CDR3 has 14 amino acids. Deletions cut 0 bases from V and 10 bases from J, with 10 bases between. CDR3 in DNA: TGTGCCAGCTCACCACCTGGAGTAGGATCACCCCTCCACTTT. It specifies CASSPPGVGSPLHF.

This clonotype was found a few times. The chain has TRBV29-1 and TRBJ2-1; 11 positions match TRBD2. The CDR3 has 14 amino acids. The germline V gene encodes CDR1 SQVTM and CDR2 ANQGSEA. J was trimmed by 4 bases and V by 7 bases; bases with no gene match: 6. CDR3: CSAVGLAVYNEQFF. CDR3 nucleotides: TGCAGCGCCGTGGGACTAGCGGTTTACAATGAGCAGTTCTTC.

This clonotype was observed many times. The chain is built from TRBV6-2 or TRBV6-3 and TRBJ2-3; 7 bases are a match to TRBD2. J gave up 2 bases and V 4 bases, and 0 bases lay outside the gene matches. Germline V gene data show CDR1 as MNHEY and CDR2 as SVGEGT. This CDR3 has 13 amino acids. CDR3 in amino acids: CASSWDYTDTQYF. The CDR3 region has the DNA TGTGCCAGCAGTTGGGACTACACAGATACGCAGTATTTT.

The V gene is TRBV7-8, the J gene TRBJ2-3; possible D gene TRBD1, 6 bases. Germline loops: CDR1 SGHVS, CDR2 FQNEAQ. The CDR3 loop spans 16 amino acids. Trimming left V 5 bases short and J 2 bases short, with 17 bases between. The CDR3 loop reads CASSPNLRDNTDTQYF. The CDR3, as DNA: TGTGCCAGCAGCCCTAACCTCCGGGACAACACAGATACGCAGTATTTT.

The gene calls are TRBV7-2 and TRBJ2-2; D is uncertain. The CDR3 covers 13 residues. The germline V gene encodes CDR1 SGHTA and CDR2 FQGNSA. The V end lost 4 bases, the J end lost 6 bases, and 9 bases lay between the germline ends. The CDR3 region has the DNA TGTGCCAGCAGCTCTGGGCCTTCCGGGGAGCTGTTTTTT. This encodes CASSSGPSGELFF. The variable domain in full, completed from reference TRBV7-2 and TRBJ2-2, reads GAGVSQSPSNKVTEKGKDVELRCDPISGHTALYWYRQSLGQGLEFLIYFQGNSAPDKSGLPSDRFSAERTGGSVSTLTIQRTQQEDSAVYLCASSSGPSGELFFGEGSRLTVL.

This CDR3 reads CASSSYIGRNQPQHF. In DNA, the CDR3 is TGTGCCAGCAGCTCCTACATCGGACGAAACCAGCCCCAGCATTTT. The V call is TRBV7-2, the J call TRBJ1-5; D call uncertain. Germline V gives CDR1 SGHTA, CDR2 FQGNSA. The CDR3 runs 15 residues. V lost 4 bases and J 7 bases, leaving 17 bases between the germline ends.

This rearrangement joins TRBV28 to TRBJ1-1; D gene ambiguous. Germline V lookup: CDR1 MDHEN, CDR2 SYDVKM. V was clipped by 5 bases and J by 1 base, with 11 bases between them. The CDR3 has 14 residues. CDR3 in DNA: TGTGCCAGCAGTCCTAGGTCAGGGAACACTGAAGCTTTCTTT. Amino acid sequence: CASSPRSGNTEAFF.

The chain has TRBV28 and TRBJ1-4; no reliable D call. The V end was cut by 2 bases, the J end by 7 bases, with 2 bases between. The CDR3 runs to 11 residues. From germline, CDR1 is MDHEN and CDR2 SYDVKM. CDR3 amino acids: CASSLGEKLFF. CDR3 coding DNA: TGTGCCAGCAGTTTAGGTGAAAAACTGTTTTTT.